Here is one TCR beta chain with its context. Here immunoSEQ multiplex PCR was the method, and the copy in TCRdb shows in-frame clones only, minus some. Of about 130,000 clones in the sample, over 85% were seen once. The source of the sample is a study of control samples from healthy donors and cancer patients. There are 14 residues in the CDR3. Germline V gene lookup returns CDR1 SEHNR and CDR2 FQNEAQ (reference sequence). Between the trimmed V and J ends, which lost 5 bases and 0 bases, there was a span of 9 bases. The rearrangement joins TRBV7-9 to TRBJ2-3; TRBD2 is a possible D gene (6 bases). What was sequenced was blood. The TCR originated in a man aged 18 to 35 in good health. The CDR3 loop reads CASSPGLSTDTQYF. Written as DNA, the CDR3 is TGTGCCAGCAGCCCGGGACTTAGCACAGATACGCAGTATTTT.